This TCR beta chain was retrieved from a study of blood T cell repertoires in COVID-19. Across the whole study: The cDNA or gDNA used as material had been derived from T cells, B-cell-depleted T cells, or PBMCs.

Germline CDR1 reads SGHNT; CDR2 reads YENEEA. Trimming at V came to 0 bases and at J to 7 bases, leaving 5 bases not matched to a gene. The CDR3 covers 15 residues. Enrollees, about 18 to 89 years old, lived in 24 US areas. Cohorts were assigned according to the clinical history that participants reported. Authors' analysis steps: The assay estimated nucleated cells by amplifying reference gene primers. The assay was immunoSEQ multiplex PCR, and TCRdb's table has in-frame clones only and misses some. The V and J calls and clone size were taken over from that table, and D and trimming were inferred from the DNA. The table has fewer than 450,000 clones, nearly 90% seen once.

This TCR derives from a middle-aged woman with acute COVID-19. V and J are TRBV11-3 and TRBJ2-5, with TRBD1 matching over 10 bases. Sequenced: PBMCs or T cells enriched from blood (not recorded which). CDR3 sequence: CASSLDGRTGGTQYF. In nucleotides, the CDR3 is TGTGCCAGCAGCTTAGATGGGCGGACAGGGGGGACCCAGTACTTC.